This T cell receptor beta chain was captured in a study of T cells in Graves' hyperthyroidism and ophthalmopathy (dated by TCRdb to about 2019). Context from the whole study: Peripheral blood samples were taken at the time of initial diagnosis, prior to any treatment. A discovery cohort of about 95 patients, about 40 with Graves' ophthalmopathy and about 58 with stable Graves' hyperthyroidism, was used to find distinguishing TCR V-J signatures. An independent validation cohort of fewer than 20 hyperthyroidism patients and more than 15 patients who later progressed to ophthalmopathy tested prospective prediction of ophthalmopathy. The roughly 99 discovery patients were divided at random into training and test sets in a 7:3 ratio. Thyroid tissue and blood T-cell repertoires from about 6 Graves' hyperthyroidism patients were also compared in the study. Following sampling, methimazole starting at 30 mg daily was given to hyperthyroidism patients, and high-dose intravenous methylprednisolone was given to ophthalmopathy patients. According to the paper, TCR Vbeta CDR3 sequencing was carried out on some 130 peripheral blood samples, which came from fewer than 50 ophthalmopathy, around 74 hyperthyroidism and roughly 17 progressor patients. Study-level results and caveats: A model built on a 13 V-J signature distinguished ophthalmopathy from stable hyperthyroidism, reaching around 87% sensitivity and under 84% specificity in cross-validation and 80%/75% in testing. Most expanded thyroid clonotypes (frequency above 0.001) were also detected in blood, a finding suggesting that blood repertoires may reflect thyroid immune responses. During validation, the model predicted progression to ophthalmopathy a median of about 6.3 months ahead of onset, with almost 71% sensitivity and 72% to 80% specificity. Sample size was not statistically predetermined, and blinding of investigators to group allocation was not performed.

Stable Graves' hyperthyroidism was defined as the absence of progression to ophthalmopathy over 18 months of follow-up. Hyperthyroidism patients were newly diagnosed, with disease duration under 2 months, and aged 18 to 65 years. Any patient with an uncontrolled infection, another autoimmune disease, pregnancy or lactation was excluded. Diagnoses were based on clinical symptoms, serum thyroxine and TRAb, thyroid ultrasound and orbital computed tomography. Ficoll-Paque density gradient centrifugation was used to isolate PBMCs from around 10 ml of fresh peripheral blood. Trizol reagent was used to extract total RNA, and RNA quality was then checked on an Agilent 2100 Bioanalyzer. Comments on this clonotype: The specificity of this receptor is unknown. No per-base quality is available; no much larger clone lies one base away.

Amplification of TCR beta CDR3 regions was carried out from RNA transcripts. The TCR CDR3 was subjected to a first round of RT-PCR using the HTBI primer set and the Qiagen OneStep RT-PCR kit. The libraries were constructed in a second round of multiplex PCR and then size-selected and purified. Sequencing of the libraries was done on an Illumina HiSeq2000 using paired-end 100 bp reads. Regarding the original processing steps: SOAPnuke was used to process the raw data, with reads discarded if the reads contained adapters or uncalled bases, had a mean Phred below 15, or lacked an exact constant-primer or identifier match. High-quality paired reads were merged using COPE v1.2.5, and each unique nucleotide sequence was defined as a clonotype. MiTCR v1.1 was used to align the clonotypes against IMGT TRBV, TRBD and TRBJ reference segments. Only V-J combinations with frequency above 0.0001, covering 98% to 99.2% of repertoires, were analysed. The TCS score was defined as the ratio of F50 (clonal expansion) to E x V (chaos), calculated using BLOSUM62-based TCRdist between CDR3 peptides within each V-J. Welch's t-statistics and random forest reduced around 550 V-J features to 10 to 15, which were used in a naive Bayes classifier (R e1071). TCRdb passed the public sequencing reads through fastp at Q25 and MiXCR, retaining productive beta sequences. For every CDR3 protein sequence, its rows merge into one entry that carries the most common genes and DNA. These V and J calls are TCRdb output, not the study's own analysis. For this sample the table gives about 560,000 distinct CDR3 sequences, of which around 16% were detected only once. Of the sample, approximately 7% falls within the top ten clones.

V and J are truncated by 1 base and 4 bases respectively, leaving an intervening sequence of 12 bases. The CDR3 measures 15 amino acids from cysteine to phenylalanine. Kept here is only the CDR3 DNA, which spans 45 bases and is read in frame from base 1. For CDR1 and CDR2, the germline V gene lists LGHNA and YSLEER. The sequencing input was blood. The TCR was taken from a woman in her 30s with Graves' hyperthyroidism. Recombination joined TRBV4-3 with TRBJ2-3; the D gene cannot be resolved reliably. The CDR3 has the sequence CASSQVSYKSDTQYF. The sequenced DNA is TGCGCCAGCAGCCAAGTTTCGTATAAGTCAGATACGCAGTATTTT.